This record covers a single T cell receptor beta chain. This clonotype has at least ten counts. The antigen it recognizes is unknown. Per-base qualities were not stored, and no clone one base away is much larger. This entry belongs to a study of T cells after yellow fever vaccination (dated by TCRdb to 2018 to 2020). Describing the broader study: Libraries from fractions with low cell numbers were prepared with the SMART-Seq v4 Ultra Low Input RNA kit. To follow T-cell clones before and after primary and booster YFV17D yellow fever vaccination, bulk TCR alpha and beta repertoires were sequenced over time. Bulk PBMC replicates and cell subsets were isolated from blood drawn at multiple timepoints before and after both primary and secondary immunization. Two healthy male donors made up the cohort, one aged 18 to 30 years and the other aged 30 to 40 years. Overall study results and their limits: Only a couple of donors were included in the study, so the extent to which the findings can be generalized is limited. Because abundant contaminating clonotypes from the bulk population could be contained in FACS-sorted repertoires, computational filtering was required. The secondary T-cell response was weaker than the primary response but faster, peaking on day 5 instead of day 15. A small share of clonotypes was detected in both CD4 and CD8 compartments, with the overlap likely arising from convergent recombination. After the booster, most clones that had expanded after primary vaccination were detected again (nearly 97% of CD4 and roughly 86% of CD8), suggesting broad maintenance of memory.

Sequencing was performed on an Illumina NovaSeq 6000. TCR cDNA was made using 5'RACE template switching, a step that added a universal primer site and unique molecular identifiers. cDNA synthesis was primed from both the TCR alpha and TCR beta constant segments. Library amplification involved two PCR steps, and the second step added sample barcodes and sequencing adapters. Libraries were sequenced on Illumina HiSeq 2500 (2x100 bp) or NovaSeq (2x150 bp). On the study's bioinformatics: MIGEC handled demultiplexing of reads and collapsing into UMI consensus sequences, while MiXCR performed V(D)J alignment. Clonotypes responding to the vaccine were identified with edgeR on replicate PBMC samples, with the criteria of FDR below 0.01 and a log2 fold change above 5 up to day 15. CD4 or CD8 identity was assigned to each bulk clonotype according to whether the clonotype was present at higher abundance in the sequenced CD4 repertoire or the sequenced CD8 repertoire. Starting from the raw public reads, TCRdb applied fastp trimming at Q25, assembled clones with MiXCR and retained in-frame beta chains. Each record represents a unique CDR3 protein, reported with the most common genes and DNA among its rows. These V and J calls derive from TCRdb rather than the authors' analysis. This sample holds around 310,000 distinct CDR3 sequences; more than 3% were observed only once. 23% of the sample lies in the top ten.

The sample's treatment or condition label is to be understood as: live attenuated yellow fever vaccine strain. At each blood-draw timepoint, two biological replicates of bulk PBMCs were obtained. PBMCs were isolated from peripheral blood using a standard Ficoll-Paque protocol. TriZol was used to extract RNA from bulk PBMCs, CD4 and CD8 fractions, and dextramer-positive and dextramer-negative fractions. This receptor was taken from a young man who received the YFV17D yellow fever vaccine. Here the sequenced sample was PBMCs, taken on the day of the yellow fever booster vaccination.

The nucleotide sequence is TGTGCCACCAGCAGATCAGGGGGCCACGAGCAGTACTTC. Protein translation: CATSRSGGHEQYF. The receptor chain draws on TRBV15 and TRBJ2-7, and 8 bases in between align with TRBD1. Counted from cysteine to phenylalanine, this CDR3 has 13 amino acids. Only the CDR3 portion is preserved as DNA: 39 bases, with reading frame beginning at the first base. From a lookup of the germline V gene (reference sequence), CDR1 and CDR2 are LNHNV and YYDKDF. Clipping removes 2 bases from V and 5 bases from J, with 2 as the unmatched junction base count.